The present entry profiles one TCR beta chain with its context. Its antigen is still unknown. These data originate in a study of response to subunit inactivated influenza vaccine. Using its own MiXCR run on the RT-PCR reads, TCRdb lists one record per CDR3 protein. The data show about 150,000 distinct CDR3 sequences, with around 10% seen just once and about a third held by the top ten. Trimming took 6 bases from V and 9 from J, leaving 23 bases between them. CDR3 length: 15 residues. Germline V gene sequence: CDR1 SGHAT, CDR2 FQNNGV. Study-wide results and caveats: Each seasonal flu vaccination may recruit only limited new T cells, authors suggested.

This sequence joins TRBV11-2 and TRBJ1-2, with D perhaps matching TRBD1 (5 bases). This receptor was taken from a man between 50 and 69 years old who received an inactivated influenza vaccine. Source: CD8+ T cells sorted from PBMCs, taken around 25 months after vaccination. The CDR3 loop reads CASSSPGSGKYCYTF. As DNA, the CDR3 is TGTGCCAGCAGTTCCCCCGGGTCAGGGAAATATTGCTACACCTTC.